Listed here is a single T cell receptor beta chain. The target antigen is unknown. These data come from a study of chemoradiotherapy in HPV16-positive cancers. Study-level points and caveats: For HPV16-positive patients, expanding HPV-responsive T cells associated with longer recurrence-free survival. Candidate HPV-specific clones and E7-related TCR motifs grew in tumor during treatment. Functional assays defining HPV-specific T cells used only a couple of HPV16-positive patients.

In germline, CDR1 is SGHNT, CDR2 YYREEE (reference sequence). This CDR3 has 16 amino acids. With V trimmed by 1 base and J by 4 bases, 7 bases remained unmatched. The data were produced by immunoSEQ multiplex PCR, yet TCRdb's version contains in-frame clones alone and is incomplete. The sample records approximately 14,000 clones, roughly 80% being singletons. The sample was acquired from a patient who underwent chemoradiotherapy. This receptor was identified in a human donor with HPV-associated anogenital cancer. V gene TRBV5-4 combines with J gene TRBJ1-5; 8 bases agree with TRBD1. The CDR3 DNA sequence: TGTGCCAGCAGCTTGACCGGACAGGGCGGGAATCAGCCCCAGCATTTT. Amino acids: CASSLTGQGGNQPQHF.